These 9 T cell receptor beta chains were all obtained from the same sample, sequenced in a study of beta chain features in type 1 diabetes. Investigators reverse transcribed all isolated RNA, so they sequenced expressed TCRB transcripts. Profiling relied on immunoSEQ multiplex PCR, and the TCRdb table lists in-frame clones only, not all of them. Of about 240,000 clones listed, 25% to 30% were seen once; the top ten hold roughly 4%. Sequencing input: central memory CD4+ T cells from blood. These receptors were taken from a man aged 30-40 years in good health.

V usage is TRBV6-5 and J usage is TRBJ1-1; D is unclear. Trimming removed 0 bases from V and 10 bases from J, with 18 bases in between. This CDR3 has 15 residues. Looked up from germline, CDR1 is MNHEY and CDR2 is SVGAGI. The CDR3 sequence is CASSYSKGGPPAAFF. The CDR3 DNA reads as TGTGCCAGCAGTTACTCGAAGGGAGGGCCCCCGGCAGCTTTCTTT.

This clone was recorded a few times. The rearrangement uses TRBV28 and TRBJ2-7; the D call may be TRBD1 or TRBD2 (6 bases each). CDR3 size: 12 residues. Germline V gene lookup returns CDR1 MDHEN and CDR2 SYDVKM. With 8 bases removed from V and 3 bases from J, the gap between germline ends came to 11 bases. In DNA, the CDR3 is TGTGCCAGCCACGAGGGGGGCTACGAGCAGTACTTC. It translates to CASHEGGYEQYF.

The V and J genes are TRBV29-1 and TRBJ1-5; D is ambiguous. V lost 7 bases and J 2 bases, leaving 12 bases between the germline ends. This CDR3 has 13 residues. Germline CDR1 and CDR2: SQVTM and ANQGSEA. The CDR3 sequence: CSAVLGRNQPQHF. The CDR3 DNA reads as TGCAGCGCGGTCCTTGGGCGCAATCAGCCCCAGCATTTT.

In DNA form, the CDR3 reads TGTGCCAGCAGCTTAGGGGGGCCAGCGGGGGACTCCTACAATGAGCAGTTCTTC. It is translated as CASSLGGPAGDSYNEQFF. V and J are TRBV7-7 and TRBJ2-1; the match to TRBD2 covers 8 bases. J was trimmed by 0 bases and V by 1 base; bases with no gene match: 8. Germline CDR1 is SSHAT and CDR2 is FNYEAQ (reference sequence). CDR3 length equals 18 residues.

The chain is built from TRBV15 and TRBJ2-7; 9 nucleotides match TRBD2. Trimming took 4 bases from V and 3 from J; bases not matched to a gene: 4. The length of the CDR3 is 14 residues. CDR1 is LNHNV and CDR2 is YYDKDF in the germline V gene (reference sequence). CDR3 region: CATSIAGVSYEQYF. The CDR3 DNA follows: TGTGCCACCAGCATAGCGGGAGTAAGCTACGAGCAGTACTTC.

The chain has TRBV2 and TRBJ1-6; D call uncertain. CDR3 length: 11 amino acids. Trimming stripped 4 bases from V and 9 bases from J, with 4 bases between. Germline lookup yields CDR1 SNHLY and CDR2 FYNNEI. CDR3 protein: CASSVTSPLHF. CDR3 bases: TGTGCCAGCAGTGTAACTTCACCCCTCCACTTT. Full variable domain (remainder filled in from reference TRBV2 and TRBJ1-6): EPEVTQTPSHQVTQMGQEVILRCVPISNHLYFYWYRQILGQKVEFLVSFYNNEISEKSEIFDDQFSVERPDGSNFTLKIRSTKLEDSAMYFCASSVTSPLHFGNGTRLTVT.

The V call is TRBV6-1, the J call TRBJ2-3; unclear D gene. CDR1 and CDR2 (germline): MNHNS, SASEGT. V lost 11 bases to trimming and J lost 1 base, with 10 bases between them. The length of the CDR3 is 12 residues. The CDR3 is CAATERTDTQYF. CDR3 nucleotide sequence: TGTGCCGCTACGGAGCGCACAGATACGCAGTATTTT.

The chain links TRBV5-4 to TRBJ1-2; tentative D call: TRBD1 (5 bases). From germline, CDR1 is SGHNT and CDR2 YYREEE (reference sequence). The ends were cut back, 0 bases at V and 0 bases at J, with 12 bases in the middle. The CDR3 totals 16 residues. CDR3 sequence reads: CASSLGGQEANYGYTF. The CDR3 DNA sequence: TGTGCCAGCAGCTTGGGGGGCCAGGAGGCTAACTATGGCTACACCTTC. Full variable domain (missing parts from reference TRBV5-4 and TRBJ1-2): ETGVTQSPTHLIKTRGQQVTLRCSSQSGHNTVSWYQQALGQGPQFIFQYYREEENGRGNFPPRFSGLQFPNYSSELNVNALELDDSALYLCASSLGGQEANYGYTFGSGTRLTVV.

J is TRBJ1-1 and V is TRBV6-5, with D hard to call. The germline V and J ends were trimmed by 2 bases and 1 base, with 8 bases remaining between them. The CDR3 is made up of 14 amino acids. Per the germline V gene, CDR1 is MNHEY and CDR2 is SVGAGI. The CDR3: CASSYNEANTEAFF. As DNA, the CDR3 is TGTGCCAGCAGTTACAATGAAGCGAACACTGAAGCTTTCTTT.